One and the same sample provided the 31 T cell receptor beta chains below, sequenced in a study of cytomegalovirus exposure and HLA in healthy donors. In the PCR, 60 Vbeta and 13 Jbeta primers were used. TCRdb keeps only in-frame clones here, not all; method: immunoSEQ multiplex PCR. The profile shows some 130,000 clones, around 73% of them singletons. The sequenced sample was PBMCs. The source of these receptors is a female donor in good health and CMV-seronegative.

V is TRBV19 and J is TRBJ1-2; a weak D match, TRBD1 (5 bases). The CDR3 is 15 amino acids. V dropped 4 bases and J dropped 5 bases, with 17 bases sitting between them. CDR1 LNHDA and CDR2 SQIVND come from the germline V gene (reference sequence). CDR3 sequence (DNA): TGTGCCAGTAGTACTTACCAGGGAGGAATTTATGGCTACACCTTC. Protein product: CASSTYQGGIYGYTF.

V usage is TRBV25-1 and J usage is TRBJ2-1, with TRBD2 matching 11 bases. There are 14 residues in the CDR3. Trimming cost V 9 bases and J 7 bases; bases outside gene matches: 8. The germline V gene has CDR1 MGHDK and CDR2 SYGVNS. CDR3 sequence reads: CASVSGRAQNEQFF. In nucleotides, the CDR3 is TGTGCCAGTGTTAGCGGGAGGGCCCAGAATGAGCAGTTCTTC.

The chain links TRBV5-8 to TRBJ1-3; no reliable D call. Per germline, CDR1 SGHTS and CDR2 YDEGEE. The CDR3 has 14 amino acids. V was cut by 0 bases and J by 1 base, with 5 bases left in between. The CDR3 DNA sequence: TGTGCCAGCAGCTTGGGGCGGTCTGGAAACACCATATATTTT. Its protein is CASSLGRSGNTIYF.

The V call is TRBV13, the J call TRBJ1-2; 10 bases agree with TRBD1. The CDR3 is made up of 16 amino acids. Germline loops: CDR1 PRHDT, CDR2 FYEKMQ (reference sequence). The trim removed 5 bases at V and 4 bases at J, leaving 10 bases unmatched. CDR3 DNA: TGTGCCAGCAGCCCCAGGACAGGGGGTTTTAGCTATGGCTACACCTTC. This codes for CASSPRTGGFSYGYTF.

The CDR3 loop reads CASTQGARGNTGELFF. The CDR3 DNA is TGTGCCAGCACCCAGGGGGCGCGAGGGAACACCGGGGAGCTGTTTTTT. The chain is built from TRBV4-2 and TRBJ2-2, with 8 bases identical to TRBD1. The CDR3 contains 16 residues. The germline V gene encodes CDR1 LGHNA and CDR2 YNFKEQ. After removal of 7 bases from V and 1 base from J, the junction contained 8 bases not matched to a gene.

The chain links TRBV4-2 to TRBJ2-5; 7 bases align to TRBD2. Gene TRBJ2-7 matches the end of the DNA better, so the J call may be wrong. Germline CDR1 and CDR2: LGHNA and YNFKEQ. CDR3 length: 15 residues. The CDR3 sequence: CASSQSLAASYEQYF. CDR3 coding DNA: TGTGCCAGCAGCCAATCCCTAGCGGCCTCCTACGAGCAGTACTTC.

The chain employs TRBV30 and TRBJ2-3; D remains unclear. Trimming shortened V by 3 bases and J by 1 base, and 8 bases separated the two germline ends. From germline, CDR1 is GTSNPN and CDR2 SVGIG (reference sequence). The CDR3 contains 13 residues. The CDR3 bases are TGTGCCTGGAGCAGGTCTCGCACAGATACGCAGTATTTT. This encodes CAWSRSRTDTQYF. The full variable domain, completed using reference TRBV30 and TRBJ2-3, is SQTIHQWPATLVQPVGSPLSLECTVEGTSNPNLYWYRQAAGRGLQLLFYSVGIGQISSEVPQNLSASRPQDRQFILSSKKLLLSDSGFYLCAWSRSRTDTQYFGPGTRLTVL.

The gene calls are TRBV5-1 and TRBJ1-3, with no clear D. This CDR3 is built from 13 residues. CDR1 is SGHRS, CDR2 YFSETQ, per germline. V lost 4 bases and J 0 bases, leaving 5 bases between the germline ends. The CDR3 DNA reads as TGCGCCAGCAGCGTGTACTCTGGAAACACCATATATTTT. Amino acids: CASSVYSGNTIYF.

CDR3 amino acids: CASSWLAGGNTGELFF. DNA of the CDR3: TGCGCCAGCAGCTGGCTAGCGGGAGGGAACACCGGGGAGCTGTTTTTT. The chain carries TRBV5-1 and TRBJ2-2; TRBD2 matches 11 bases. This CDR3 contains 16 residues. J lost 1 base, V lost 3 bases, and 2 bases had no gene match. Looked up from germline, CDR1 is SGHRS and CDR2 is YFSETQ.

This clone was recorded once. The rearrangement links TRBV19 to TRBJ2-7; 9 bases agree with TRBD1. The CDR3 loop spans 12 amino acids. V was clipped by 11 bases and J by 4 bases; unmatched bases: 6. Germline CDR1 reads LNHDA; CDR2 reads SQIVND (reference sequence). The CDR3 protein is CAVGTGYYEQYF. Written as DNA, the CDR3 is TGTGCCGTCGGGACAGGGTATTACGAGCAGTACTTC.

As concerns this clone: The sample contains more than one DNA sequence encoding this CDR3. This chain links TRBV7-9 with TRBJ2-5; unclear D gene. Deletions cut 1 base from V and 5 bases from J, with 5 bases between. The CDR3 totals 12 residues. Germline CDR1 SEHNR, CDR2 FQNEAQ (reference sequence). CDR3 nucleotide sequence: TGTGCCAGCAGCTTAGATCGGGAGACCCAGTACTTC. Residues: CASSLDRETQYF.

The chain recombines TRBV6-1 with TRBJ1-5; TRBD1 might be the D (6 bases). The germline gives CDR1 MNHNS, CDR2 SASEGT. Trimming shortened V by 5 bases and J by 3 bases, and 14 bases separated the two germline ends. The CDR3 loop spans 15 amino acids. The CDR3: CASSSMTGLNQPQHF. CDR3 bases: TGTGCCAGCAGTAGTATGACAGGCCTCAATCAGCCCCAGCATTTT.

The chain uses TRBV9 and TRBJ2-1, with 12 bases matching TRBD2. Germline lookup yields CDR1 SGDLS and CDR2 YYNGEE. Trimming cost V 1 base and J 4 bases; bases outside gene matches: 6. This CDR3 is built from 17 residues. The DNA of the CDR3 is TGTGCCAGCAGCGTAACGCCGACTAGCGGGAGATACAATGAGCAGTTCTTC. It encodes CASSVTPTSGRYNEQFF.

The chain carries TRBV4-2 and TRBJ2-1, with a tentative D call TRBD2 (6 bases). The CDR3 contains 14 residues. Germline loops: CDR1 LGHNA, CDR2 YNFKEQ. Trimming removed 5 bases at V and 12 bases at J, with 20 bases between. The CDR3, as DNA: TGTGCCAGCAGCGATCCCGGGACTCGTGGGGGGCAGTTCTTC. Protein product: CASSDPGTRGGQFF.

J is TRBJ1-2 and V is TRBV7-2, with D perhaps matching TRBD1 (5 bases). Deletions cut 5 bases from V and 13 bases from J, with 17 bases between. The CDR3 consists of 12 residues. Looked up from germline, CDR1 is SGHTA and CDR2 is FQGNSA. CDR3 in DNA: TGTGCCAGCAGCACCAGACAGAGTGAGTCCACCTTC. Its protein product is CASSTRQSESTF.

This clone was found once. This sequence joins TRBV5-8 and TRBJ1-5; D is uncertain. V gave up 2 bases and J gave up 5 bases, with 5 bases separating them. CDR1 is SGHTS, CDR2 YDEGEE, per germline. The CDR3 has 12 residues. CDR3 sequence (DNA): TGTGCCAGCAGCTTTAGTTATCAGCCCCAGCATTTT. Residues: CASSFSYQPQHF.

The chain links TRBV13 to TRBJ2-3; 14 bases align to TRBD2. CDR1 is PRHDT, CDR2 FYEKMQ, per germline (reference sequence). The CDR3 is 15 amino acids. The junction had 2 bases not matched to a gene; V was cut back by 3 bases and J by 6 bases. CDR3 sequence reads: CASSLGLAGEDTQYF. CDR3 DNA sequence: TGTGCCAGCAGCTTGGGACTAGCGGGAGAGGATACGCAGTATTTT.

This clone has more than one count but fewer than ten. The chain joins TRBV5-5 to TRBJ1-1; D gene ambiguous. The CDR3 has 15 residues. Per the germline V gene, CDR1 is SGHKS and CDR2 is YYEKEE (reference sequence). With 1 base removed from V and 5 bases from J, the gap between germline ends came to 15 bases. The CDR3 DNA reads TGTGCCAGCAGCTTGTGGGTTACACAGAGAACTGAAGCTTTCTTT. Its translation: CASSLWVTQRTEAFF.

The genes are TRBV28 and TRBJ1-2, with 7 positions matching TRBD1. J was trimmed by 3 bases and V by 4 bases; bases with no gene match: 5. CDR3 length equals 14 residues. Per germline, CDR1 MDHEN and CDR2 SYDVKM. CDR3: CASSSGQNDYGYTF. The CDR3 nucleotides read TGTGCCAGCAGTTCGGGACAGAATGACTATGGCTACACCTTC.

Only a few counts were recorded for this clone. The CDR3 coding sequence is TGTGCCAGCAGTCGCGAGGCGTTGTACGAGCAGTACTTC. As protein: CASSREALYEQYF. This rearrangement joins TRBV6-1 to TRBJ2-7; D remains ambiguous. CDR1 and CDR2 from the germline V gene are MNHNS and SASEGT. CDR3 length: 13 amino acids. Trimming removed 5 bases from V and 4 bases from J, with 12 bases in between.

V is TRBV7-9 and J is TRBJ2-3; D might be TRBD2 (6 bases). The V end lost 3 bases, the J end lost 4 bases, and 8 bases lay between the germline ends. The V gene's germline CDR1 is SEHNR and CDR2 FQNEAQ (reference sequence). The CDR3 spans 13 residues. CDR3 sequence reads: CASSFGGSDTQYF. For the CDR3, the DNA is TGTGCCAGCAGCTTCGGAGGGTCAGATACGCAGTATTTT. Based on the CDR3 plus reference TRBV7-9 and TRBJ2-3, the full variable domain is DTGVSQNPRHKITKRGQNVTFRCDPISEHNRLYWYRQTLGQGPEFLTYFQNEAQLEKSRLLSDRFSAERPKGSFSTLEIQRTEQGDSAMYLCASSFGGSDTQYFGPGTRLTVL.

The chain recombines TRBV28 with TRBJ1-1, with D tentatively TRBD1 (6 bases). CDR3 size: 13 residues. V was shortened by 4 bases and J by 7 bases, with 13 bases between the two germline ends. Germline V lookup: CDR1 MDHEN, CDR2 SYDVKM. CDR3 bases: TGTGCCAGCAGTTGGACAGTTAGAAGTGAAGCTTTCTTT. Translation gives CASSWTVRSEAFF. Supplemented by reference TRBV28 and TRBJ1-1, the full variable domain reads DVKVTQSSRYLVKRTGEKVFLECVQDMDHENMFWYRQDPGLGLRLIYFSYDVKMKEKGDIPEGYSVSREKKERFSLILESASTNQTSMYLCASSWTVRSEAFFGQGTRLTVV.

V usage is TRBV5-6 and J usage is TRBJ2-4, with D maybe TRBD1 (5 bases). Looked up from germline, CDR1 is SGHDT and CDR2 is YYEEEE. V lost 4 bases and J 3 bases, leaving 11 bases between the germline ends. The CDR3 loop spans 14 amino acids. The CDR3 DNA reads TGTGCCAGCAGCCGCCGTCAGGGCAAAAACATTCAGTACTTC. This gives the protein CASSRRQGKNIQYF.

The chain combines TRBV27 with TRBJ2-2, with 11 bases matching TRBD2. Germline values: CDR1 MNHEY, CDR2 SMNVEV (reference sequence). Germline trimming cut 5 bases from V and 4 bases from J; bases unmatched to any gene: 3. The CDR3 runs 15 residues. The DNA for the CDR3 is TGTGCCAGCAGTGTTAGCGGGGGGGGCACCGGGGAGCTGTTTTTT. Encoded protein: CASSVSGGGTGELFF.

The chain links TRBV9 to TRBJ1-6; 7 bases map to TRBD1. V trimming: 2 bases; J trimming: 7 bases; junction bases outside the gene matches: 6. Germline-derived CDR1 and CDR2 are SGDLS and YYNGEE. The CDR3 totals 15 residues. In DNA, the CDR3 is TGTGCCAGCAGCGTCTTAGACAGGGACAATTCACCCCTCCACTTT. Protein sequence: CASSVLDRDNSPLHF.

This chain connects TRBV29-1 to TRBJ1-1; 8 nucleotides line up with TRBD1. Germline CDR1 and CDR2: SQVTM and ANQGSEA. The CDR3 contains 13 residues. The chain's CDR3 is CSSGTGLNTEAFF. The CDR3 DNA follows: TGCAGTTCCGGGACAGGCTTGAACACTGAAGCTTTCTTT.

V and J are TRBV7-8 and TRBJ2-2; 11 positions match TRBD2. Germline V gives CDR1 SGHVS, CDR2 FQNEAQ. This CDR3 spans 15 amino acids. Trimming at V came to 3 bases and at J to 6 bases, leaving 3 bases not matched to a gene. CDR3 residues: CASSFSLAGAGELFF. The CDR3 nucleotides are TGTGCCAGCAGCTTTTCACTAGCGGGAGCCGGGGAGCTGTTTTTT.

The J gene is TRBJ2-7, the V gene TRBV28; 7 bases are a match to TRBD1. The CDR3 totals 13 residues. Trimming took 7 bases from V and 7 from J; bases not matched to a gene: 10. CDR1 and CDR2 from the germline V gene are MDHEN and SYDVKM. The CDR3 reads CASTTGASREQYF. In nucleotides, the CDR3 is TGTGCCAGCACAACAGGGGCCTCTCGGGAGCAGTACTTC.

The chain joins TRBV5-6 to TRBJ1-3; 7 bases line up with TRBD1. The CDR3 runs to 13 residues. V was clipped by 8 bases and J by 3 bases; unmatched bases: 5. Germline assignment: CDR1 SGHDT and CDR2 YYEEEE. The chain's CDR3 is CASYRGGGNTIYF. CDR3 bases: TGTGCCAGTTACAGGGGAGGTGGAAACACCATATATTTT.

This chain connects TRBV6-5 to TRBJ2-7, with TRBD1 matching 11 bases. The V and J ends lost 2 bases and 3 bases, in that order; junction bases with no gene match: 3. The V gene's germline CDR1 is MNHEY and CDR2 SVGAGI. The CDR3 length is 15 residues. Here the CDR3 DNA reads TGTGCCAGCAGTTACCACGGGACAGGGGGCTACGAGCAGTACTTC. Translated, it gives CASSYHGTGGYEQYF.

The CDR3 bases are TGTGCCAGCAGCTTGGGTGTTAGCGAAGCCTACGAGCAGTACTTC. The encoded protein is CASSLGVSEAYEQYF. The chain recombines TRBV5-4 with TRBJ2-7; weak D call: TRBD2 (5 bases). The CDR3 covers 15 residues. CDR1 is SGHNT, CDR2 YYREEE, per germline (reference sequence). Trimming stripped 0 bases from V and 2 bases from J, with 12 bases between.